The source of this T cell receptor beta chain is a study of T cells in Graves' hyperthyroidism and ophthalmopathy. This clonotype has a count of ten or more. The antigen is not known. The CDR3 is 10 amino acids. The V end lost 3 bases, the J end lost 8 bases, and 2 bases lay between the germline ends. CDR1 and CDR2 from the germline V gene are SGHAT and FQDESV (reference sequence). General study results and limits: Most clonotypes that expanded in the thyroid above 0.001 also showed up in blood.

TCR beta CDR3 sequences were amplified from RNA transcripts. TCR CDR3 regions were first amplified by RT-PCR with HTBI primers. TCRdb re-called the multiplex PCR reads with MiXCR, one entry per CDR3 protein. Among roughly 550,000 distinct CDR3 sequences listed, about 16% were seen once. Enrolled ophthalmopathy patients presented with a Clinical Activity Score of at least 3, a NOSPECS grade of at least 4, and disease duration under 3 months. Investigators excluded patients with uncontrolled infection, other autoimmune disease, pregnancy or lactation. Clinicians diagnosed patients from clinical symptoms, serum thyroxine and TRAb, thyroid ultrasound and orbital computed tomography.

The chain carries TRBV11-1 and TRBJ2-1; D gene ambiguous. The sequence was obtained from a woman aged 25 to 39 with Graves' ophthalmopathy. The sequenced material came from blood. CDR3 nucleotide sequence: TGTGCCAGCAGCTTTGATGAGCAGTTCTTC. Encoded protein: CASSFDEQFF.